What follows are 32 T cell receptor beta chains derived from one specimen sequenced in a study of molecular identifiers for immune sequencing clone quantification. A single record per CDR3 protein comes from TCRdb applying MiXCR to the PCR reads. The repertoire holds approximately 550,000 distinct CDR3 sequences, with about a quarter as singletons. The sample taken for sequencing was naive CD8+ T cells from blood, with Jurkat cell RNA spiked in. Subset defined: FACS-sorted CD8+CD4-CCR7+CD45RA+ naive T cells. Every receptor here comes from a human donor in good health. Some libraries in this study had Jurkat cell RNA spiked in.

As regards this clonotype: Possible read error: a much larger clone is one base away. The chain combines TRBV19 with TRBJ2-3; D is possibly TRBD1 (6 bases). The germline gives CDR1 LNHDA, CDR2 SQIVND (reference sequence). This CDR3 region has 14 residues. V gave up 9 bases and J gave up 4 bases, with 17 bases separating them. The CDR3: CASQPGDKADTQYF. CDR3 nucleotide sequence: TGTGCCAGCCAACCAGGGGATAAGGCAGATACGCAGTATTTT.

This clonotype was detected many times. This chain joins TRBV5-4 and TRBJ2-5; D gene unclear. CDR3 length equals 13 residues. Germline CDR1 and CDR2: SGHNT and YYREEE (reference sequence). V shed 0 bases and J shed 2 bases, with 5 bases lying between them. Here the CDR3 reads CASSLDQQETQYF. The CDR3 DNA follows: TGTGCCAGCAGCTTGGATCAGCAAGAGACCCAGTACTTC.

As for this clonotype: No conserved phenylalanine or tryptophan ends this CDR3, so it is likely a read error. This chain joins TRBV13 and TRBJ2-3; 8 bases are shared with TRBD1. V was pared by 6 bases and J by 4 bases, with 9 bases of the junction left unmatched. Germline assignment: CDR1 PRHDT and CDR2 FYEKMQ (reference sequence). CDR3 length: 15 residues. DNA for the CDR3: TGTGCCAGCAGTGGCGTCGACAGGGGTGCAGATACGCAGTATGTT. This encodes CASSGVDRGADTQYV.

This clonotype was seen ten or more times. The chain is built from TRBV29-1 and TRBJ2-7; 9 positions agree with TRBD1. J was trimmed by 5 bases and V by 5 bases; bases with no gene match: 10. This CDR3 is 14 amino acids long. Germline V lookup: CDR1 SQVTM, CDR2 ANQGSEA. The CDR3 DNA follows: TGCAGCGTTCTTCGGACAGGGGTGGTCCACGAGCAGTACTTC. It specifies CSVLRTGVVHEQYF.

This clonotype was observed at least ten times. The chain is built from TRBV7-9 and TRBJ2-2; 15 bases align to TRBD2. The CDR3 contains 20 residues. Unmatched junction bases numbered 17, after V lost 5 bases and J lost 7 bases. Germline CDR1 and CDR2: SEHNR and FQNEAQ (reference sequence). The chain's CDR3 is CASSNPPAGLAGGPGGELFF. The CDR3 DNA reads as TGTGCCAGCAGCAACCCCCCAGCCGGACTAGCGGGAGGGCCTGGCGGGGAGCTGTTTTTT.

Of note for this clonotype: A much larger clone sits a single nucleotide away, making a read error possible. The conserved phenylalanine or tryptophan normally closing the CDR3 is absent here, so this likely arose from a read error. The chain combines TRBV5-1 with TRBJ1-1; D remains unclear. Germline lookup yields CDR1 SGHRS and CDR2 YFSETQ. The CDR3 is 11 amino acids. V was shortened by 0 bases and J by 8 bases, with 5 bases between the two germline ends. CDR3 amino acids: CASSLGLEAFL. CDR3 DNA: TGCGCCAGCAGCTTGGGATTAGAAGCTTTCCTT.

The table lists this clonotype with a count of one. One base away lies a much larger clone, so this may be a sequencing read error. The chain combines TRBV19 with TRBJ2-7; 11 nucleotides match TRBD2. V lost 8 bases, J lost 0 bases, and 6 bases stayed unmatched. The CDR3 is made up of 15 amino acids. CDR1 and CDR2 from the germline V gene are LNHDA and SQIVND (reference sequence). The CDR3 nucleotides are TGTGCCAGTGGTCCGGGACTAGCGGTCTCCTACGAGCAGTACTTC. Encoded protein: CASGPGLAVSYEQYF.

In its sample, this clonotype was seen many times. This chain links TRBV5-1 with TRBJ2-7, with TRBD2 as a possible D gene (5 bases). The CDR3 extends over 16 amino acids. Germline loops: CDR1 SGHRS, CDR2 YFSETQ. V shed 0 bases and J shed 3 bases, with 16 bases lying between them. CDR3 sequence (DNA): TGCGCCAGCAGCTTGGACCAAGCGGCAGCCAACTACGAGCAGTACTTC. This gives the protein CASSLDQAAANYEQYF.

This clonotype was counted ten times or more. The V call is TRBV13, the J call TRBJ2-4; D is ambiguous. Germline values: CDR1 PRHDT, CDR2 FYEKMQ (reference sequence). The CDR3 spans 16 residues. V lost 0 bases and J 0 bases, leaving 9 bases between the germline ends. The CDR3 sequence: CASSLGYGLAKNIQYF. The DNA of the CDR3 is TGTGCCAGCAGCTTAGGCTACGGATTAGCCAAAAACATTCAGTACTTC.

The chain combines TRBV30 with TRBJ1-1, with 7 bases that match TRBD1. CDR3 size: 14 residues. J was trimmed by 0 bases and V by 2 bases; bases with no gene match: 3. Germline V lookup: CDR1 GTSNPN, CDR2 SVGIG (reference sequence). In DNA form, the CDR3 reads TGTGCCTGGAGTTGGGGACAGATGAACACTGAAGCTTTCTTT. Protein product: CAWSWGQMNTEAFF.

In this sample, this clonotype turned up a few times. The rearrangement uses TRBV19 and TRBJ2-7; no clear D. Germline V gives CDR1 LNHDA, CDR2 SQIVND (reference sequence). The CDR3 has 13 residues. Trimming took 4 bases from V and 2 from J, leaving 9 bases between them. In nucleotides, the CDR3 is TGTGCCAGTAGTAGCCAGAAACCCTACGAGCAGTACTTC. Translated, it gives CASSSQKPYEQYF.

This clonotype was seen a handful of times. The chain is built from TRBV7-3 and TRBJ2-3, with 9 bases that match TRBD2. The V and J ends lost 5 bases and 6 bases, in that order; junction bases with no gene match: 9. Germline CDR1 is SGHTA and CDR2 is FQGTGA. The CDR3 totals 15 residues. The CDR3 DNA reads TGTGCCAGCAGCGCGATTGGGCGGGAGGGCGATACGCAGTATTTT. Protein sequence: CASSAIGREGDTQYF.

This clonotype showed up many times. The chain recombines TRBV7-2 with TRBJ2-3; perhaps TRBD1 as D (5 bases). The germline V and J ends were trimmed by 4 bases and 2 bases, with 13 bases remaining between them. The CDR3 is 15 residues long. Germline V gene lookup returns CDR1 SGHTA and CDR2 FQGNSA. The CDR3 nucleotides read TGTGCCAGCAGCTACTCTGCAGGGTACACAGATACGCAGTATTTT. It codes for CASSYSAGYTDTQYF.

Notes on this clonotype: A single base separates this from a much larger clone, so it may be a read error. CDR3 in amino acids: CASGASGHPAFF. CDR3 bases: TGTGCCAGCGGGGCCTCCGGTCACCCAGCTTTCTTT. V is TRBV6-5 and J is TRBJ1-1; TRBD1 might be the D (5 bases). Germline V lookup: CDR1 MNHEY, CDR2 SVGAGI. V lost 8 bases and J 10 bases, leaving 17 bases between the germline ends. The CDR3 sequence is 12 residues long.

The genes are TRBV6-5 and TRBJ2-7, with D hard to call. This CDR3 is built from 13 residues. In germline, CDR1 is MNHEY, CDR2 SVGAGI. Trimming removed 5 bases from V and 2 bases from J, with 10 bases in between. The CDR3: CASSTTSPYEQYF. In DNA form, the CDR3 reads TGTGCCAGCAGTACCACCTCCCCCTACGAGCAGTACTTC.

Comments on this clonotype: At one boundary the junction diverges from the germline segment, which might be a read error. The chain joins TRBV7-9 to TRBJ1-5, with 7 nucleotides matching TRBD1. CDR3 size: 14 residues. Looked up from germline, CDR1 is SEHNR and CDR2 is FQNEAQ (reference sequence). CDR3 sequence reads: CASSFEGGSRPQHF. CDR3 nucleotide sequence: TGTGCCAGCAGCTTTGAAGGGGGCTCCCGGCCCCAGCACTTT.

The chain links TRBV7-2 to TRBJ2-1; TRBD2 matches at 7 bases. V lost 7 bases to trimming and J lost 7 bases; unmatched junction nucleotides: 16. CDR3 size: 16 residues. Germline values: CDR1 SGHTA, CDR2 FQGNSA. CDR3: CASTLFWGGGANEQFF. In nucleotides, the CDR3 is TGTGCCAGCACTCTTTTTTGGGGCGGGGGAGCTAATGAGCAGTTCTTC.

A single count supports this clonotype. The V gene is TRBV12-5, the J gene TRBJ2-7; D remains unclear. Per the germline V gene, CDR1 is LGHNT and CDR2 is FRNRAP. The ends were cut back, 0 bases at V and 3 bases at J, with 21 bases in the middle. The CDR3 consists of 18 residues. The CDR3 coding sequence is TGTGCTAGTGGTTTGGTACCTACGACCGAAGAACTTTACTACGAGCAGTACTTC. It translates to CASGLVPTTEELYYEQYF.

Points on this clonotype: A much more abundant neighbour one base away suggests this may be a read error. The CDR3 DNA reads TGCGGCACCCAGGGGGATGTCACTGAAGCTTTCTTT. Its protein is CGTQGDVTEAFF. This chain connects TRBV29-1 to TRBJ1-1; 7 nucleotides agree with TRBD1. The CDR3 length is 12 residues. CDR1 SQVTM and CDR2 ANQGSEA come from the germline V gene.

This clonotype has only a few counts. This sequence joins TRBV12-3 or TRBV12-4 and TRBJ1-2; 7 bases line up with TRBD1. This CDR3 comprises 11 residues. The V segment lost 3 bases and the J segment 14 bases; nucleotides outside the gene matches: 6. CDR3 region: CASSFGTEETF. The CDR3 DNA reads as TGTGCCAGCAGTTTTGGGACAGAAGAAACCTTC.

Comments on this clonotype: The DNA is left out, because the CDR3 cannot be placed on it with certainty; the CDR3 is given as TCRdb lists it. This chain uses TRBV30 with TRBJ2-1. The CDR3 spans 16 amino acids, including both terminal residues. Germline CDR1 reads GTSNPN; CDR2 reads SVGIG (reference sequence). CDR3 sequence reads: CTWSVPHNYSCNEQFF.

The genes are TRBV5-4 and TRBJ2-2, with D maybe TRBD1 (5 bases). V lost 3 bases to trimming and J lost 10 bases, with 13 bases between them. The CDR3 runs 13 residues. Germline V gene sequence: CDR1 SGHNT, CDR2 YYREEE (reference sequence). CDR3 protein: CASSYRCPVELFF. DNA for the CDR3: TGTGCCAGCAGCTACAGGTGTCCCGTGGAGCTGTTTTTT.

The chain is built from TRBV6-5 and TRBJ2-1; 9 bases line up with TRBD1. The CDR3 loop spans 14 amino acids. The germline gives CDR1 MNHEY, CDR2 SVGAGI. J lost 8 bases, V lost 6 bases, and 8 bases had no gene match. CDR3 DNA: TGTGCCAGCAGAGCCGGGACAGGGTACCATGAGCAGTTCTTC. Translation: CASRAGTGYHEQFF.

This sequence joins TRBV27 and TRBJ2-7, with a tentative D call TRBD1 (6 bases). The CDR3 totals 14 residues. Germline V gene lookup returns CDR1 MNHEY and CDR2 SMNVEV (reference sequence). Trimming removed 4 bases from V and 2 bases from J, with 12 bases in between. The CDR3 is CASSWQDRTYEQYF. In nucleotides, the CDR3 is TGTGCCAGCAGTTGGCAGGACAGAACCTACGAGCAGTACTTC.

This clonotype showed up many times. The gene calls are TRBV5-6 and TRBJ2-7, with unresolved D. CDR3 length equals 14 residues. Trimming took off 2 bases at V and 0 bases at J, with 9 bases between the two ends. CDR1 and CDR2 (germline): SGHDT, YYEEEE. The CDR3 spells CASSFAARSYEQYF. Written as DNA, the CDR3 is TGTGCCAGCAGCTTCGCAGCGCGCTCCTACGAGCAGTACTTC. The whole variable domain, remainder taken from reference TRBV5-6 and TRBJ2-7, is DAGVTQSPTHLIKTRGQQVTLRCSPKSGHDTVSWYQQALGQGPQFIFQYYEEEERQRGNFPDRFSGHQFPNYSSELNVNALLLGDSALYLCASSFAARSYEQYFGPGTRLTVT.

This clonotype was recorded at least ten times. The chain joins TRBV6-2 or TRBV6-3 to TRBJ2-7; possible D gene TRBD1, 5 bases. This CDR3 region has 14 residues. CDR1 and CDR2 (germline): MNHEY, SVGEGT. V was shortened by 0 bases and J by 5 bases, with 11 bases between the two germline ends. The CDR3 region is CASSYSPGMNEQYF. CDR3 in DNA: TGTGCCAGCAGTTACTCGCCAGGGATGAACGAGCAGTACTTC.

This clonotype has ten or more counts. The chain employs TRBV6-2 or TRBV6-3 and TRBJ2-5; no clear D gene. The germline V gene has CDR1 MNHEY and CDR2 SVGEGT. Deletions cut 5 bases from V and 1 base from J, with 14 bases between. The CDR3 runs to 15 residues. Here the CDR3 reads CASSNIGRIQETQYF. CDR3 DNA: TGTGCCAGCAGTAACATCGGACGGATCCAAGAGACCCAGTACTTC.

Only a few counts were recorded for this clonotype. The chain combines TRBV28 with TRBJ1-1, with unresolved D. This CDR3 comprises 13 residues. The V end was cut by 3 bases, the J end by 4 bases, with 9 bases between. Germline V lookup: CDR1 MDHEN, CDR2 SYDVKM. CDR3 protein: CASSFLGSTEAFF. CDR3 coding DNA: TGTGCCAGCAGTTTTCTGGGGTCCACTGAAGCTTTCTTT.

V and J are TRBV27 and TRBJ1-1; D possibly corresponds to TRBD1 (6 bases). This CDR3 comprises 15 residues. CDR1 is MNHEY, CDR2 SMNVEV, per germline (reference sequence). The V end was cut by 0 bases, the J end by 4 bases, with 12 bases between. The CDR3 sequence: CASSLSRGACTEAFF. CDR3 nucleotides: TGTGCCAGCAGTTTATCGAGGGGGGCCTGCACTGAAGCTTTCTTT.

About this clonotype: This could be a read error, since a much larger clone is one nucleotide away. The V gene is TRBV7-9, the J gene TRBJ2-2; D call uncertain. The germline CDR1 and CDR2 sequences are SEHNR and FQNEAQ (reference sequence). The CDR3 is made up of 15 amino acids. CDR3 bases: TGTGCCAGCAGTGGTTCCTTCTACGGCACCGTGGAGCTGTTTTTT. Protein product: CASSGSFYGTVELFF. Full variable domain (outside the CDR3, taken from reference TRBV7-9 and TRBJ2-2): DTGVSQNPRHKITKRGQNVTFRCDPISEHNRLYWYRQTLGQGPEFLTYFQNEAQLEKSRLLSDRFSAERPKGSFSTLEIQRTEQGDSAMYLCASSGSFYGTVELFFGEGSRLTVL.

V and J are TRBV7-2 and TRBJ2-1; D uncertain. Trimming took off 1 base at V and 6 bases at J, with 7 bases between the two ends. CDR1 is SGHTA and CDR2 is FQGNSA in the germline V gene. The CDR3 runs 13 residues. CDR3 nucleotides: TGTGCCAGCAGCTTAGGGTCACTCAATGAGCAGTTCTTC. Translation gives CASSLGSLNEQFF.

This clonotype occurred a few times. This chain uses TRBV4-1 with TRBJ2-3; a weak D match, TRBD2 (6 bases). CDR3 length: 15 amino acids. Germline CDR1 and CDR2: MGHRA and YSYEKL. Deletions cut 1 base from V and 4 bases from J, with 12 bases between. Here the CDR3 reads CASSQVDRESDTQYF. Written as DNA, the CDR3 is TGCGCCAGCAGCCAAGTGGACCGGGAGTCAGATACGCAGTATTTT.